The 18 T cell receptor beta chains below come from one sample, sequenced in a study of radiotherapy plus CTLA-4 blockade in lung cancer. The assay was immunoSEQ multiplex PCR, and TCRdb's table has in-frame clones only and misses some. The sample comprises about 59,000 clones, approximately 68% of which are singletons, and about 9% rests with the top ten. The input for sequencing was peripheral blood, taken from a patient treated with radiotherapy plus ipilimumab. Receptors originate from a human donor with non-small cell lung cancer whose response to radiotherapy plus ipilimumab could not be evaluated.

This clone appeared many times. Since no conserved phenylalanine or tryptophan closes the CDR3, a read error is the likely cause. Because the CDR3's place on the DNA is in doubt, the DNA is left out and the CDR3 is given as listed by TCRdb. This sequence joins TRBV13 and TRBJ1-1; the table names TRBD1, a call not compared with the DNA. Germline V gene sequence: CDR1 PRHDT, CDR2 FYEKMQ (reference sequence). The CDR3 spans 10 amino acids, including both terminal residues. The CDR3 region is CASSEARSGI.

This chain joins TRBV11-2 and TRBJ1-6, with 7 bases aligning to TRBD1. This CDR3 is built from 15 residues. Per the germline V gene, CDR1 is SGHAT and CDR2 is FQNNGV. Trimming removed 4 bases from V and 6 bases from J; junction bases left unmatched: 6. CDR3 DNA: TGTGCCAGCAGCTCCCCGACAGGGACTAATTCACCCCTCCACTTT. This gives the protein CASSSPTGTNSPLHF. The full variable domain, rest sourced from reference TRBV11-2 and TRBJ1-6, is EAGVAQSPRYKIIEKRQSVAFWCNPISGHATLYWYQQILGQGPKLLIQFQNNGVVDDSQLPKDRFSAERLKGVDSTLKIQPAKLEDSAVYLCASSSPTGTNSPLHFGNGTRLTVT.

The chain joins TRBV9 to TRBJ2-1; weak D call: TRBD2 (5 bases). V lost 1 base, J lost 9 bases, and 11 bases lay in between. The CDR3 totals 13 residues. Germline CDR1 and CDR2: SGDLS and YYNGEE. This CDR3 is CASSVLSEGEQFF. The CDR3 nucleotides are TGTGCCAGCAGCGTACTTAGCGAGGGTGAGCAGTTCTTC.

V is TRBV14 and J is TRBJ2-5; no firm D call. The germline gives CDR1 SGHDN, CDR2 FVKESK. Between the trimmed V and J ends, which lost 2 bases and 5 bases, there was a span of 9 bases. The CDR3 runs to 13 residues. CDR3 protein: CASSQLFGETQYF. The CDR3 DNA follows: TGTGCCAGCAGCCAACTCTTCGGGGAGACCCAGTACTTC.

V and J are TRBV5-1 and TRBJ1-1; TRBD1 matches at 8 bases. The germline V gene has CDR1 SGHRS and CDR2 YFSETQ. Trimming took 4 bases from V and 3 from J; bases not matched to a gene: 5. This CDR3 has 14 residues. CDR3 protein: CASSTTGEDTEAFF. The CDR3 DNA is TGCGCCAGCAGCACGACAGGGGAGGACACTGAAGCTTTCTTT.

The rearrangement links TRBV10-1 to TRBJ2-7, with 11 bases identical to TRBD1. V was clipped by 5 bases and J by 1 base; unmatched bases: 4. The CDR3 length is 15 residues. The V gene's germline CDR1 is WNHNN and CDR2 SYGVQD (reference sequence). CDR3 coding DNA: TGCGCCAGCAGTCGAGGGACAGGGGGTTCCTACGAGCAGTACTTC. Protein product: CASSRGTGGSYEQYF.

The rearrangement uses TRBV30 and TRBJ2-7, with TRBD1 matching over 11 bases. Looked up from germline, CDR1 is GTSNPN and CDR2 is SVGIG (reference sequence). The length of the CDR3 is 14 residues. V gave up 1 base and J gave up 2 bases; unmatched junction bases: 1. The CDR3: CAWSGTGGPYEQYF. The CDR3, as DNA: TGTGCCTGGAGTGGGACAGGGGGCCCCTACGAGCAGTACTTC.

The V and J genes are TRBV11-3 and TRBJ2-5; tentatively, D is TRBD1 (6 bases). Near its end, the DNA agrees better with TRBJ2-7, so the J call may be wrong. This CDR3 region has 15 residues. Germline-derived CDR1 and CDR2 are SGHNT and YENEEA. CDR3 sequence: CASSFPGHIAYEQYF. For the CDR3, the DNA is TGTGCCAGCAGCTTTCCGGGACACATAGCCTACGAGCAGTACTTC.

This CDR3 reads CASSLWAREANTQYF. CDR3 coding DNA: TGCGCCAGCAGCTTGTGGGCCAGGGAGGCCAATACGCAGTATTTT. J is TRBJ2-3 and V is TRBV5-1; D may be TRBD2 (6 bases). The CDR3 is 15 amino acids. Per germline, CDR1 SGHRS and CDR2 YFSETQ. The germline V and J ends were trimmed by 1 base and 7 bases, with 16 bases remaining between them.

The V call is TRBV5-1, the J call TRBJ2-1, with 7 bases matching TRBD2. Germline CDR1 and CDR2: SGHRS and YFSETQ. This CDR3 contains 17 residues. V shed 4 bases and J 9 bases; nucleotides not matched to a gene: 19. The CDR3 is CASSLLGRAGFGGEQFF. The DNA for the CDR3 is TGCGCCAGCAGCCTCCTAGGGAGGGCCGGTTTCGGTGGTGAGCAGTTCTTC.

This chain uses TRBV19 with TRBJ2-5, with 10 bases identical to TRBD2. Per germline, CDR1 LNHDA and CDR2 SQIVND (reference sequence). Germline trimming cut 9 bases from V and 4 bases from J; bases unmatched to any gene: 11. CDR3 size: 15 residues. The CDR3 coding sequence is TGTGCCAGCCCCGCTAAAAGCGGGAGGGGAGAGACCCAGTACTTC. Protein product: CASPAKSGRGETQYF.

The J gene is TRBJ1-2, the V gene TRBV30; 10 positions match TRBD1. There are 13 residues in the CDR3. The junction had 8 bases not matched to a gene; V was cut back by 2 bases and J by 11 bases. Germline V gene lookup returns CDR1 GTSNPN and CDR2 SVGIG (reference sequence). This CDR3 reads CAWSPQTGGAYTF. In nucleotides, the CDR3 is TGTGCCTGGAGTCCCCAGACAGGGGGCGCTTACACCTTC.

The gene calls are TRBV5-1 and TRBJ2-5; maybe TRBD1 (5 bases). The CDR3 runs 14 residues. Trimming took off 1 base at V and 2 bases at J, with 9 bases between the two ends. Germline V gives CDR1 SGHRS, CDR2 YFSETQ. The CDR3 region is CASSLTGQQETQYF. CDR3 sequence (DNA): TGCGCCAGCAGCTTGACAGGTCAACAAGAGACCCAGTACTTC.

J is TRBJ2-3 and V is TRBV11-3; 12 bases align to TRBD2. Germline V gene data show CDR1 as SGHNT and CDR2 as YENEEA. V lost 5 bases and J lost 5; bases outside the gene matches: 2. The CDR3 length is 14 residues. The CDR3 DNA reads TGTGCCAGCAGCCCGGGACTAGCGGGAGATACGCAGTATTTT. Its protein product is CASSPGLAGDTQYF.

The chain recombines TRBV7-9 with TRBJ1-2; 7 bases are a match to TRBD1. The trim removed 0 bases at V and 4 bases at J, leaving 5 bases unmatched. CDR3 length: 15 residues. Germline loops: CDR1 SEHNR, CDR2 FQNEAQ (reference sequence). CDR3 sequence: CASSLAQSGGYGYTF. The DNA of the CDR3 is TGTGCCAGCAGCTTAGCGCAGTCAGGGGGCTATGGCTACACCTTC.

The chain employs TRBV29-1 and TRBJ1-1; D not certain. The CDR3 totals 9 residues. CDR1 is SQVTM and CDR2 is ANQGSEA in the germline V gene. The CDR3 DNA sequence: TGCACCCCTGACACTGAAGCTTTCTTT. This sequence encodes CTPDTEAFF.

The genes are TRBV7-9 and TRBJ1-5; D call uncertain. Germline V CDR1 and CDR2: SEHNR, FQNEAQ (reference sequence). Deletions cut 6 bases from V and 4 bases from J, with 10 bases between. CDR3 length: 13 amino acids. CDR3 DNA: TGTGCCAGCAGTCGCAGCGATAATCAGCCCCAGCATTTT. Its translation is CASSRSDNQPQHF.

This clone was observed a few times. The chain is built from TRBV5-1 and TRBJ2-5; TRBD1 is a possible D gene (6 bases). Between the trimmed V and J ends, which lost 3 bases and 1 base, there was a span of 13 bases. The CDR3 extends over 15 amino acids. CDR1 SGHRS and CDR2 YFSETQ come from the germline V gene. The CDR3 region is CASSSPDSLQETQYF. CDR3 DNA: TGCGCCAGCAGCTCCCCGGACAGCCTCCAAGAGACCCAGTACTTC.